This T cell receptor beta chain comes out of a study of OX40 agonist ivuxolimab in advanced cancers. Study summary: Dose-escalation subjects each had hepatocellular carcinoma, melanoma, renal cell or head and neck cancer.

The J segment lost 2 bases and the V segment lost 4 bases, leaving 5 bases of the junction unmatched. This CDR3 comprises 15 residues. CDR1 LGHNA and CDR2 YNFKEQ come from the germline V gene. Produced via immunoSEQ multiplex PCR; TCRdb's table is partial and in-frame only. The sample shows under 80,000 clones, about 92% of them seen only once. The J gene is TRBJ1-2, the V gene TRBV4-2, with 9 bases fitting TRBD1. Specimen: CD4+ or CD8+ T cells sorted from blood, collected in a trial of the OX40 agonist ivuxolimab. The TCR sequence derives from an adult with an advanced solid tumor such as melanoma, head and neck, liver or kidney cancer. DNA of the CDR3: TGTGCCAGCAGCCCAGGGACAGGGTGGAACTATGGCTACACCTTC. It codes for CASSPGTGWNYGYTF.